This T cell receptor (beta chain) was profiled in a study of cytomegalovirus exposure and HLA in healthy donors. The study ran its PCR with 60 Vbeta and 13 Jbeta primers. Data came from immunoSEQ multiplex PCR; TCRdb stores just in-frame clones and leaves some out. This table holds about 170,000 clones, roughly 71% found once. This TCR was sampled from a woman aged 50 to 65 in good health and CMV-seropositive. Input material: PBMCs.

CDR3 in amino acids: CASRRWGQGAGETQYF. The CDR3 nucleotides are TGCGCCAGCAGGCGCTGGGGACAGGGGGCAGGGGAGACCCAGTACTTC. The chain has TRBV5-1 and TRBJ2-5; 12 bases are a match to TRBD1. The V gene end was trimmed by 5 bases and the J gene end by 5 bases; junction bases not matched to a gene: 10. The germline V gene encodes CDR1 SGHRS and CDR2 YFSETQ. This CDR3 is built from 16 residues.